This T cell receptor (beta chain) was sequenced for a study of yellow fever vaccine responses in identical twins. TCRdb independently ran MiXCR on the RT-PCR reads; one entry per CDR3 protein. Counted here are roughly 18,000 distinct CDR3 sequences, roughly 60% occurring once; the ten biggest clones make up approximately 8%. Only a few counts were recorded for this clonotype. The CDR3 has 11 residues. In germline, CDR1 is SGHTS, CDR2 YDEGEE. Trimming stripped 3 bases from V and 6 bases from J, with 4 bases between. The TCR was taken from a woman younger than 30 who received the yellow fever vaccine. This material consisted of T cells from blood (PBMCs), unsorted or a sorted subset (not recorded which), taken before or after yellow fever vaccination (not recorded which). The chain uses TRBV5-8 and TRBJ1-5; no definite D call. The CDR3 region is CASSSTQPQHF. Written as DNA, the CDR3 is TGTGCCAGCAGCTCTACTCAGCCCCAGCATTTT. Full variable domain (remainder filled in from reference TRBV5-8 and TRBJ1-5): EAGVTQSPTHLIKTRGQQATLRCSPISGHTSVYWYQQALGLGLQFLLWYDEGEERNRGNFPPRFSGRQFPNYSSELNVNALELEDSALYLCASSSTQPQHFGDGTRLSIL.